The 20 T cell receptor beta chains reported below all come from one sample, sequenced in a study of blood T cell repertoires in COVID-19. The protocol was immunoSEQ multiplex PCR, while the TCRdb copy is restricted to in-frame clones and leaves out a portion. The data show under 200,000 clones, 84% seen once. The specimen was peripheral blood. The receptor source for this set is a woman in her sixties or seventies with COVID-19, enrolled during active disease.

V gene TRBV5-1 combines with J gene TRBJ1-2, with TRBD1 matching 11 bases. V trimming: 3 bases; J trimming: 5 bases; junction bases outside the gene matches: 9. Germline CDR1 and CDR2: SGHRS and YFSETQ. The CDR3 loop spans 16 amino acids. CDR3 loop: CASSSGVGQGEYGYTF. The DNA for the CDR3 is TGCGCCAGCAGCTCGGGCGTGGGACAGGGGGAGTATGGCTACACCTTC.

The J gene is TRBJ2-2, the V gene TRBV12-3 or TRBV12-4; tentative D call: TRBD2 (5 bases). V lost 5 bases and J 13 bases, leaving 11 bases between the germline ends. This CDR3 is 11 amino acids long. CDR3 sequence: CASSNGGGLFF. CDR3 DNA: TGTGCCAGCAGTAATGGAGGCGGGCTGTTTTTT.

The rearrangement links TRBV30 to TRBJ2-7; weak D call: TRBD1 (5 bases). The CDR3 runs to 14 residues. Germline CDR1 is GTSNPN and CDR2 is SVGIG (reference sequence). Trimming removed 0 bases at V and 3 bases at J, with 12 bases between. DNA for the CDR3: TGTGCCTGGAGTGTCCCAGGGCATGGCTACGAGCAGTACTTC. This translates into CAWSVPGHGYEQYF.

The CDR3 spells CASSDDIYGYTF. CDR3 nucleotides: TGTGCCAGCAGTGACGACATCTATGGCTACACCTTC. This chain links TRBV2 with TRBJ1-2; D remains unclear. Germline assignment: CDR1 SNHLY and CDR2 FYNNEI. The CDR3 is 12 residues long. Trimming removed 3 bases at V and 4 bases at J, with 6 bases between. Full variable domain (outside the CDR3, taken from reference TRBV2 and TRBJ1-2): EPEVTQTPSHQVTQMGQEVILRCVPISNHLYFYWYRQILGQKVEFLVSFYNNEISEKSEIFDDQFSVERPDGSNFTLKIRSTKLEDSAMYFCASSDDIYGYTFGSGTRLTVV.

The chain employs TRBV28 and TRBJ1-1; D remains unclear. There are 14 residues in the CDR3. The V gene lost 7 bases and the J gene lost 3 bases, with 15 bases spanning the gap. CDR1 MDHEN and CDR2 SYDVKM come from the germline V gene. DNA for the CDR3: TGTGCCAGCACCCCGGTAGGGAGGTACACTGAAGCTTTCTTT. The encoded protein is CASTPVGRYTEAFF. Full variable domain (missing parts from reference TRBV28 and TRBJ1-1): DVKVTQSSRYLVKRTGEKVFLECVQDMDHENMFWYRQDPGLGLRLIYFSYDVKMKEKGDIPEGYSVSREKKERFSLILESASTNQTSMYLCASTPVGRYTEAFFGQGTRLTVV.

V usage is TRBV6-6 and J usage is TRBJ2-1, with TRBD2 matching over 9 bases. The CDR3 has 16 amino acids. Germline CDR1 and CDR2: MNHNY and SVGAGI (reference sequence). Losses at the gene ends were 7 bases for V and 9 bases for J; bases not matched to a gene: 16. The CDR3 here is CASKLSGTSMNIEQFF. The CDR3 DNA reads TGTGCCAGCAAGCTATCCGGGACTAGCATGAATATTGAGCAGTTCTTC.

The DNA of the CDR3 is TGTGCCAGCAGTTACTCGACTAGCGGACCCTACGAGCAGTACTTC. Its protein is CASSYSTSGPYEQYF. V and J are TRBV6-5 and TRBJ2-7; 9 bases line up with TRBD2. The CDR3 runs to 15 residues. Germline assignment: CDR1 MNHEY and CDR2 SVGAGI. Germline trimming cut 0 bases from V and 2 bases from J; bases unmatched to any gene: 2.

J is TRBJ1-5 and V is TRBV3-1 (or the pseudogene TRBV3-2); D is unresolved. CDR3 length: 15 amino acids. CDR1 and CDR2 from the germline V gene are LGHDT and YNNKEL (reference sequence). The V end lost 1 base, the J end lost 0 bases, and 7 bases lay between the germline ends. The CDR3 nucleotides are TGTGCCAGCAGCCAAGTCTCCGGTAGCAATCAGCCCCAGCATTTT. Its translation is CASSQVSGSNQPQHF.

The chain has TRBV5-1 and TRBJ1-5, with unresolved D. This CDR3 is 15 amino acids long. Germline V gene lookup returns CDR1 SGHRS and CDR2 YFSETQ. The V end was cut by 1 base, the J end by 2 bases, with 10 bases between. CDR3 nucleotides: TGCGCCAGCAGCTTGAGTGGTGGAGGCAATCAGCCCCAGCATTTT. Its translation: CASSLSGGGNQPQHF.

The gene calls are TRBV5-1 and TRBJ1-6, with 7 nucleotides matching TRBD1. J was trimmed by 10 bases and V by 4 bases; bases with no gene match: 8. Per the germline V gene, CDR1 is SGHRS and CDR2 is YFSETQ. The CDR3 covers 14 residues. The CDR3 DNA follows: TGCGCCAGCAGCGCAGGACAGGTTAAATCACCCCTCCACTTT. It specifies CASSAGQVKSPLHF.

This clone has more than one count but fewer than ten. The chain couples TRBV7-9 to TRBJ2-7; the D is unclear. The CDR3 totals 12 residues. V was trimmed by 11 bases and J by 3 bases, leaving 14 bases between them. Germline V gene lookup returns CDR1 SEHNR and CDR2 FQNEAQ (reference sequence). This CDR3 is CASQLGSYEQYF. CDR3 in DNA: TGTGCCTCTCAATTGGGCAGCTACGAGCAGTACTTC.

This chain connects TRBV11-2 to TRBJ1-4; 9 bases align to TRBD1. Germline V CDR1 and CDR2: SGHAT, FQNNGV. J gave up 13 bases and V 0 bases, and 3 bases lay outside the gene matches. The CDR3 is made up of 13 amino acids. CDR3 residues: CASSLEGTGPLFF. CDR3 sequence (DNA): TGTGCCAGCAGCTTAGAGGGGACAGGGCCACTGTTTTTT.

The chain has TRBV7-2 and TRBJ1-2; D may be TRBD1 (5 bases). Germline V gives CDR1 SGHTA, CDR2 FQGNSA. V was pared by 5 bases and J by 5 bases, with 12 bases between. CDR3 size: 13 residues. The CDR3 sequence: CASSGMTVYGYTF. As DNA, the CDR3 is TGTGCCAGCAGCGGGATGACAGTATATGGCTACACCTTC.

This sequence joins TRBV28 and TRBJ2-7, with D unresolved. V was pared by 11 bases and J by 0 bases, with 14 bases between. Germline assignment: CDR1 MDHEN and CDR2 SYDVKM. The CDR3 runs 13 residues. This chain's CDR3 is CADEGGHSYEQYV. For the CDR3, the DNA is TGTGCCGACGAAGGTGGGCACTCCTACGAGCAGTACGTC.

V and J are TRBV4-2 and TRBJ2-1, with 9 bases identical to TRBD2. This CDR3 is 14 amino acids long. The V segment lost 6 bases and the J segment 7 bases; nucleotides outside the gene matches: 7. CDR1 LGHNA and CDR2 YNFKEQ come from the germline V gene. The CDR3 is CASRTGLARNEQFF. The CDR3, as DNA: TGTGCCAGCAGGACCGGACTAGCGAGGAATGAGCAGTTCTTC.

Written as DNA, the CDR3 is TGTGCCAGCAGCTCGGGGAATGAGCAGTTCTTC. This encodes CASSSGNEQFF. J is TRBJ2-1 and V is TRBV7-9; D perhaps matches TRBD2 (5 bases). CDR3 size: 11 residues. In germline, CDR1 is SEHNR, CDR2 FQNEAQ (reference sequence). V lost 4 bases, J lost 7 bases, and 5 bases lay in between.

With regard to this clone: At one end, the junction sequence differs from germline, possibly due to a read error. The V and J genes are TRBV19 and TRBJ2-7, with TRBD2 matching over 9 bases. The CDR3 is 14 amino acids. CDR1 and CDR2 from the germline V gene are LNHDA and SQIVND (reference sequence). CDR3 sequence reads: CASSIAGVNYEQYF. CDR3 in DNA: TGTGCCAGTAGCATAGCGGGAGTTAATTACGAGCAGTACTTC.

This chain uses TRBV7-9 with TRBJ1-1; the match to TRBD1 covers 7 bases. CDR1 is SEHNR, CDR2 FQNEAQ, per germline (reference sequence). The CDR3 sequence is 15 residues long. V dropped 4 bases and J dropped 1; count of bases not matched to a gene: 6. The CDR3 loop is CASSSDRRGNTEAFF. The CDR3 nucleotides are TGTGCCAGCAGCTCGGACAGGCGGGGGAACACTGAAGCTTTCTTT. Based on the CDR3 plus reference TRBV7-9 and TRBJ1-1, the full variable domain is DTGVSQNPRHKITKRGQNVTFRCDPISEHNRLYWYRQTLGQGPEFLTYFQNEAQLEKSRLLSDRFSAERPKGSFSTLEIQRTEQGDSAMYLCASSSDRRGNTEAFFGQGTRLTVV.

The rearrangement links TRBV30 to TRBJ1-1; unclear D gene. The germline V gene encodes CDR1 GTSNPN and CDR2 SVGIG (reference sequence). The length of the CDR3 is 12 residues. Trimming removed 3 bases at V and 3 bases at J, with 8 bases between. DNA of the CDR3: TGTGCCTGGAGATGGCAGGACACTGAAGCTTTCTTT. As protein: CAWRWQDTEAFF. Combining the CDR3 with reference TRBV30 and TRBJ1-1 gives the whole variable domain SQTIHQWPATLVQPVGSPLSLECTVEGTSNPNLYWYRQAAGRGLQLLFYSVGIGQISSEVPQNLSASRPQDRQFILSSKKLLLSDSGFYLCAWRWQDTEAFFGQGTRLTVV.

The V call is TRBV4-1, the J call TRBJ2-5; the D gene is possibly TRBD1 (6 bases). V lost 2 bases and J lost 0, with 16 bases in between. The CDR3 runs to 17 residues. Germline-derived CDR1 and CDR2 are MGHRA and YSYEKL. The CDR3 coding sequence is TGCGCCAGCAGCCAACGAGGTGTAGGGGGAAACCAAGAGACCCAGTACTTC. This sequence encodes CASSQRGVGGNQETQYF.